Shown below are 18 T cell receptor beta chains from a single sample sequenced in a study of blood T cell repertoires in COVID-19. TCRdb's copy holds only in-frame clones and misses some; the assay was immunoSEQ multiplex PCR. The data contain about 92,000 clones, around 80% of them singletons. Sequencing was done on a sample of peripheral blood. The receptors come from a woman aged 80 or older with active or convalescent COVID-19.

This clone appeared once. This rearrangement joins TRBV10-3 to TRBJ2-2, with a tentative D call TRBD2 (6 bases). The CDR3 has 14 residues. Deletions cut 11 bases from V and 7 bases from J, with 20 bases between. Germline V lookup: CDR1 ENHRY, CDR2 SYGVKD. Written as DNA, the CDR3 is TGTGCCGCGCGGAGGGCAGAACCCCTCGGGGAGCTGTTTTTT. As protein: CAARRAEPLGELFF.

The CDR3 sequence: CASSQDGWTNTDTQYF. The CDR3 region has the DNA TGTGCCAGCAGCCAAGATGGTTGGACTAACACAGATACGCAGTATTTT. This chain joins TRBV3-1 (or the pseudogene TRBV3-2) and TRBJ2-3; maybe TRBD2 (6 bases). The V gene's germline CDR1 is LGHDT and CDR2 YNNKEL (reference sequence). The CDR3 consists of 16 residues. V lost 0 bases, J lost 2 bases, and 12 bases lay in between.

V gene TRBV11-2 combines with J gene TRBJ2-5, with a possible D match to TRBD1 (6 bases). The CDR3 extends over 16 amino acids. Germline loops: CDR1 SGHAT, CDR2 FQNNGV. V was clipped by 2 bases and J by 5 bases, with 18 bases between them. CDR3 protein: CASSLRLPADSETQYF. Here the CDR3 DNA reads TGTGCCAGCAGCTTACGGTTACCAGCGGACAGTGAGACCCAGTACTTC.

This rearrangement joins TRBV7-2 to TRBJ2-7; D not certain. The germline CDR1 and CDR2 sequences are SGHTA and FQGNSA. The CDR3 runs 13 residues. Trimming shortened V by 6 bases and J by 0 bases, and 9 bases separated the two germline ends. In DNA form, the CDR3 reads TGTGCCAGCAGGGGCCTTAACTCCTACGAGCAGTACTTC. Protein: CASRGLNSYEQYF.

The chain links TRBV30 to TRBJ2-3, with 9 positions matching TRBD2. Germline V gives CDR1 GTSNPN, CDR2 SVGIG (reference sequence). Unmatched junction bases numbered 7, after V lost 4 bases and J lost 5 bases. The CDR3 contains 14 residues. DNA for the CDR3: TGTGCCTGGAACCGGCGGGGGGGAGTAGATACGCAGTATTTT. Translating it yields CAWNRRGGVDTQYF.

The chain recombines TRBV11-1 with TRBJ2-3; D ambiguous. V lost 1 base and J 2 bases, leaving 13 bases between the germline ends. The CDR3 contains 16 residues. Germline values: CDR1 SGHAT, CDR2 FQDESV (reference sequence). The CDR3 nucleotides read TGTGCCAGCAGCTTAGGGTTGTTGCGGAACACAGATACGCAGTATTTT. This sequence encodes CASSLGLLRNTDTQYF. The variable domain in full, completed from reference TRBV11-1 and TRBJ2-3, reads EAEVAQSPRYKITEKSQAVAFWCDPISGHATLYWYRQILGQGPELLVQFQDESVVDDSQLPKDRFSAERLKGVDSTLKIQPAELGDSAMYLCASSLGLLRNTDTQYFGPGTRLTVL.

J is TRBJ2-5 and V is TRBV4-3; 10 nucleotides agree with TRBD2. Per germline, CDR1 LGHNA and CDR2 YSLEER. Trimming took 0 bases from V and 8 from J; bases not matched to a gene: 15. The CDR3 runs 18 residues. The CDR3 nucleotides are TGCGCCAGCAGCCAAGAGTGGATAGCGGGGGGCAGAGTTATAACCCAGTACTTC. It specifies CASSQEWIAGGRVITQYF.

V and J are TRBV19 and TRBJ2-5; 8 bases are shared with TRBD2. V lost 9 bases and J lost 2; bases outside the gene matches: 17. The CDR3 contains 17 residues. Germline CDR1 reads LNHDA; CDR2 reads SQIVND (reference sequence). CDR3 sequence (DNA): TGTGCCAGCACTCCCCAGATGCGGCCTAGCGGGCAAGAGACCCAGTACTTC. Its translation is CASTPQMRPSGQETQYF.

The V gene is TRBV5-1, the J gene TRBJ1-6; D may be TRBD1 (6 bases). There are 16 residues in the CDR3. V lost 0 bases, J lost 7 bases, and 14 bases lay in between. From germline, CDR1 is SGHRS and CDR2 YFSETQ. This chain's CDR3 is CASSLAADRRNSPLHF. The CDR3, as DNA: TGCGCCAGCAGCTTGGCAGCTGACAGGAGAAATTCACCCCTCCACTTT.

The chain carries TRBV12-3 or TRBV12-4 and TRBJ2-7; maybe TRBD1 (5 bases). V lost 5 bases, J lost 7 bases, and 12 bases lay in between. The CDR3 has 12 residues. CDR3 bases: TGTGCCAGCAGTCCGCAGGGCAGGGAGCAGTACTTC. Its translation: CASSPQGREQYF.

The genes are TRBV28 and TRBJ1-1, with D perhaps matching TRBD1 (5 bases). Germline assignment: CDR1 MDHEN and CDR2 SYDVKM. Deletions cut 10 bases from V and 5 bases from J, with 14 bases between. The CDR3 runs 12 residues. In DNA, the CDR3 is TGTGCCATCCAGGGATCTTGGACTGAAGCTTTCTTT. Protein: CAIQGSWTEAFF.

This clone was seen a single time. V is TRBV7-2 and J is TRBJ1-2; D perhaps matches TRBD1 (6 bases). V was trimmed by 6 bases and J by 6 bases, leaving 11 bases between them. The CDR3 length is 12 residues. CDR1 is SGHTA and CDR2 is FQGNSA in the germline V gene. CDR3 bases: TGTGCCAGCAGTCTACAGGGTCATGGCTACACCTTC. Translation gives CASSLQGHGYTF.

The chain links TRBV19 to TRBJ2-1, with TRBD2 matching over 9 bases. In germline, CDR1 is LNHDA, CDR2 SQIVND (reference sequence). The CDR3 totals 17 residues. V was clipped by 6 bases and J by 2 bases; unmatched bases: 11. CDR3 loop: CASSGGGLAGTYNEQFF. CDR3 coding DNA: TGTGCCAGTAGCGGCGGCGGGCTAGCGGGAACCTACAATGAGCAGTTCTTC.

The chain links TRBV19 to TRBJ1-1, with TRBD1 identical over 9 bases. The ends lost 7 bases at V and 5 bases at J; junction bases unmatched: 8. This CDR3 has 14 residues. The germline V gene encodes CDR1 LNHDA and CDR2 SQIVND (reference sequence). This CDR3 is CASKSRDRETEAFF. For the CDR3, the DNA is TGTGCCAGTAAGTCTCGGGACAGGGAGACTGAAGCTTTCTTT. The full variable domain, in which reference TRBV19 and TRBJ1-1 provide the parts outside the CDR3, is DGGITQSPKYLFRKEGQNVTLSCEQNLNHDAMYWYRQDPGQGLRLIYYSQIVNDFQKGDIAEGYSVSREKKESFPLTVTSAQKNPTAFYLCASKSRDRETEAFFGQGTRLTVV.

This clone was recorded only once. The chain carries TRBV5-1 and TRBJ1-4; 12 nucleotides agree with TRBD1. From germline, CDR1 is SGHRS and CDR2 YFSETQ. There are 16 residues in the CDR3. The V segment lost 4 bases and the J segment 8 bases; nucleotides outside the gene matches: 9. The CDR3 loop reads CASSPGTGGAGEKLFF. CDR3 in DNA: TGCGCCAGCAGCCCGGGGACAGGGGGCGCGGGGGAAAAACTGTTTTTT.

The DNA for the CDR3 is TGTGCCAGCAGTCCCAGCTCCTACGAGCAGTACTTC. As protein: CASSPSSYEQYF. The rearrangement uses TRBV6-2 or TRBV6-3 and TRBJ2-7; D unclear. Germline V lookup: CDR1 MNHEY, CDR2 SVGEGT. V dropped 5 bases and J dropped 0 bases, with 5 bases sitting between them. The CDR3 contains 12 residues.

The chain uses TRBV6-2 or TRBV6-3 and TRBJ2-3; 8 bases match TRBD2. Germline CDR1 is MNHEY and CDR2 is SVGEGT. With V trimmed by 2 bases and J by 2 bases, 6 bases remained unmatched. The length of the CDR3 is 16 residues. CDR3 region: CASSYGVAGYTDTQYF. In nucleotides, the CDR3 is TGTGCCAGCAGTTACGGGGTAGCGGGGTACACAGATACGCAGTATTTT.

CDR3 sequence (DNA): TGTGCCAGTCACCTGGGCTACAACTCTAACTATGGCTACACCTTC. This codes for CASHLGYNSNYGYTF. The chain couples TRBV19 to TRBJ1-2; D ambiguous. Trimming cost V 8 bases and J 0 bases, with 16 bases left between them. The V gene's germline CDR1 is LNHDA and CDR2 SQIVND (reference sequence). This CDR3 comprises 15 residues.